This entry describes one T cell receptor (beta chain). This sample was included in a study of cytomegalovirus exposure and HLA in healthy donors. The study ran its PCR with 60 Vbeta and 13 Jbeta primers. This table comes from immunoSEQ multiplex PCR, and its TCRdb copy is limited to in-frame clones, with some not included. Here the sample spans around 150,000 clones, 60% to 80% being singletons. The CDR3 has 17 amino acids. J gave up 4 bases and V 1 base, and 9 bases lay outside the gene matches. Per germline, CDR1 MGHRA and CDR2 YSYEKL. The rearrangement links TRBV4-1 to TRBJ2-3; 9 positions match TRBD2. The sequencing input was PBMCs. This clonotype originated in a woman aged 45-65 years in good health and CMV-seropositive. The CDR3: CASSQVAGGPAADTQYF. As DNA, the CDR3 is TGCGCCAGCAGCCAAGTTGCGGGGGGGCCGGCGGCAGATACGCAGTATTTT.